Shown below are 10 T cell receptor beta chains from a single sample sequenced in a study of cytomegalovirus exposure and HLA in healthy donors. Sequenced by immunoSEQ multiplex PCR; TCRdb stores in-frame clones only, minus some. This sample yields around 74,000 clones, of which 85% are seen a single time; less than 3% belongs to the top ten. Sequenced sample: PBMCs. The receptors come from a man aged 25 to 45 in good health and CMV-seronegative.

The chain uses TRBV7-3 and TRBJ2-3; tentative D call: TRBD1 (5 bases). The CDR3 spans 16 residues. Trimming removed 3 bases from V and 0 bases from J, with 13 bases in between. Germline V gives CDR1 SGHTA, CDR2 FQGTGA. The CDR3 nucleotides read TGTGCCAGCAGCTTGACACCGACAGCTAGCACAGATACGCAGTATTTT. Translating gives CASSLTPTASTDTQYF.

Only one count was recorded for this clone. The chain joins TRBV20-1 to TRBJ2-1; TRBD2 matches 7 bases. Germline V gene sequence: CDR1 DFQATT, CDR2 SNEGSKA (reference sequence). With 6 bases clipped from V and 10 bases from J, the junction kept 6 bases outside the gene matches. The CDR3 is 11 residues long. Here the CDR3 DNA reads TGCAGTGCCCCAAGGCGGGGGGAGCAGTTCTTC. Amino acid sequence: CSAPRRGEQFF.

The chain is built from TRBV19 and TRBJ2-2; the D gene is possibly TRBD1 (5 bases). Looked up from germline, CDR1 is LNHDA and CDR2 is SQIVND (reference sequence). The CDR3 runs 13 residues. V gave up 6 bases and J gave up 5 bases, with 10 bases separating them. For the CDR3, the DNA is TGTGCCAGTAGCTTGACAGAAACCGGGGAGCTGTTTTTT. It is translated as CASSLTETGELFF.

The gene calls are TRBV5-1 and TRBJ2-7; 12 nucleotides line up with TRBD1. Losses at the gene ends were 3 bases for V and 4 bases for J; bases not matched to a gene: 5. Germline V gene data show CDR1 as SGHRS and CDR2 as YFSETQ. The CDR3 loop spans 15 amino acids. CDR3 loop: CASSSPGQGAYEQYF. The CDR3 coding sequence is TGCGCCAGCAGCTCACCGGGACAGGGGGCTTACGAGCAGTACTTC.

The chain combines TRBV15 with TRBJ2-3, with 13 bases aligning to TRBD2. Germline CDR1 LNHNV, CDR2 YYDKDF (reference sequence). V shed 3 bases and J 4 bases; nucleotides not matched to a gene: 1. This CDR3 region has 15 residues. The CDR3 sequence is CATSSTSGGADTQYF. The CDR3, as DNA: TGTGCCACCAGCAGTACTAGCGGGGGGGCAGATACGCAGTATTTT.

V is TRBV30 and J is TRBJ2-3; 10 bases line up with TRBD1. V was pared by 3 bases and J by 5 bases, with 2 bases of the junction left unmatched. CDR1 is GTSNPN and CDR2 is SVGIG in the germline V gene (reference sequence). The CDR3 runs to 13 residues. CDR3 DNA sequence: TGTGCCTGGAGCGGGACAGGGGAAGATACGCAGTATTTT. Protein product: CAWSGTGEDTQYF.

This clone was seen only a few times. The chain has TRBV7-2 and TRBJ1-3; D gene uncertain. Per germline, CDR1 SGHTA and CDR2 FQGNSA. V dropped 2 bases and J dropped 7 bases, with 9 bases sitting between them. The CDR3 totals 13 residues. In nucleotides, the CDR3 is TGTGCCAGCAGCTTATACAGCGGGAACACCATATATTTT. Protein sequence: CASSLYSGNTIYF.

The chain couples TRBV6-5 to TRBJ2-1, with 9 bases aligning to TRBD2. V lost 8 bases to trimming and J lost 7 bases; unmatched junction nucleotides: 9. The germline CDR1 and CDR2 sequences are MNHEY and SVGAGI. This CDR3 is 14 amino acids long. CDR3 DNA: TGTGCCAGCGGCTTTAGCGGGGGACTAAATGAGCAGTTCTTC. The encoded protein is CASGFSGGLNEQFF.

This clone is a singleton in its sample. The rearrangement uses TRBV28 and TRBJ1-2; 11 bases align to TRBD1. This CDR3 contains 14 residues. Germline values: CDR1 MDHEN, CDR2 SYDVKM. J gave up 7 bases and V 8 bases, and 9 bases lay outside the gene matches. This CDR3 is CASQKDRGPSGYTF. CDR3 bases: TGTGCCAGCCAGAAGGACAGGGGGCCGAGTGGCTACACCTTC.

The gene calls are TRBV11-3 and TRBJ1-1, with 8 positions matching TRBD1. This CDR3 has 14 amino acids. Germline CDR1 and CDR2: SGHNT and YENEEA. Unmatched junction bases numbered 4, after V lost 6 bases and J lost 1 base. As DNA, the CDR3 is TGTGCCAGCAGACCCGGGACAGGGAACACTGAAGCTTTCTTT. Residues: CASRPGTGNTEAFF.